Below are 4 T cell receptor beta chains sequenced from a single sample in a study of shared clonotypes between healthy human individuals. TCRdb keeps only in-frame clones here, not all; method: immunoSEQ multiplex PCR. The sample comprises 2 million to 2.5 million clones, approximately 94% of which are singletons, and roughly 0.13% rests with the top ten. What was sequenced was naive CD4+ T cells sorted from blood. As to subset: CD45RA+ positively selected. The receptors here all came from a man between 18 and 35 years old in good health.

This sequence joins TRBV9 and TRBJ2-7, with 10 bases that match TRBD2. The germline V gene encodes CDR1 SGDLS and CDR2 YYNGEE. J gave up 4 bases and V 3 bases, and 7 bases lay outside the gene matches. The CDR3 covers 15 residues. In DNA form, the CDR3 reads TGTGCCAGCAGCGGAGGACTAGCGGAGGAATACGAGCAGTACTTC. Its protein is CASSGGLAEEYEQYF.

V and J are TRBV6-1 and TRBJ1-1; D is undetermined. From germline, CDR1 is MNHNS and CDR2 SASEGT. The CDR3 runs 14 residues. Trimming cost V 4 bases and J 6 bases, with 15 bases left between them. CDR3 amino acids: CASSVVESISEAFF. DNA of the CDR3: TGTGCCAGCAGTGTTGTGGAGAGTATATCTGAAGCTTTCTTT.

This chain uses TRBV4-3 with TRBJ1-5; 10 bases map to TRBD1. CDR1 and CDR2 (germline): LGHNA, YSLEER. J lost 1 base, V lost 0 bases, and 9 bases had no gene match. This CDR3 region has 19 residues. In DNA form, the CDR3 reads TGCGCCAGCAGCCAAGATCCCCCTCTGGACAGGGGGAGCAATCAGCCCCAGCATTTT. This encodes CASSQDPPLDRGSNQPQHF.

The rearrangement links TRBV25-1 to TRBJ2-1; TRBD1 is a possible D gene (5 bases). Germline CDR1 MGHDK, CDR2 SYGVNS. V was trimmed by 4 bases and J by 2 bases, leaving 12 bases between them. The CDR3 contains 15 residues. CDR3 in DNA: TGTGCCAGCAGTGTGCCAGGGATTCCCTACAATGAGCAGTTCTTC. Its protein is CASSVPGIPYNEQFF.